Presented here are 25 T cell receptor beta chains from one specimen sequenced in a study of shared clonotypes between healthy human individuals. Only in-frame clones appear in the TCRdb table, and some are missing; sequencing was by immunoSEQ multiplex PCR. This sample has fewer than 500,000 clones; 60% to 80% occur once, and the top ten carry 12%. Material: PBMCs. Source of these receptors: a woman in her 40s in good health. Some clones in this sample may be carry-over from other donors' samples.

This chain connects TRBV5-1 to TRBJ2-5, with D unclear. The germline gives CDR1 SGHRS, CDR2 YFSETQ. The CDR3 has 13 residues. V was clipped by 5 bases and J by 3 bases, with 11 bases between them. DNA for the CDR3: TGCGCCAGCAGGAGTGGGCCCGAAGAGACCCAGTACTTC. This translates into CASRSGPEETQYF.

The chain uses TRBV7-3 and TRBJ2-5; 7 bases fit TRBD2. The CDR3 loop spans 15 amino acids. Unmatched junction bases numbered 9, after V lost 3 bases and J lost 5 bases. The germline gives CDR1 SGHTA, CDR2 FQGTGA. The CDR3 loop is CASSFWGRAGETQYF. The CDR3 nucleotides are TGTGCCAGCAGCTTCTGGGGGAGGGCCGGGGAGACCCAGTACTTC.

This chain connects TRBV5-4 to TRBJ1-1; possible D gene TRBD1, 5 bases. V lost 4 bases to trimming and J lost 4 bases, with 17 bases between them. The germline V gene has CDR1 SGHNT and CDR2 YYREEE (reference sequence). This CDR3 contains 15 residues. As DNA, the CDR3 is TGTGCCAGCAGCCCCTTGGGGGATATGGGCACTGAAGCTTTCTTT. This sequence encodes CASSPLGDMGTEAFF.

V usage is TRBV6-5 and J usage is TRBJ2-7; perhaps TRBD2 as D (5 bases). Trimming cost V 0 bases and J 0 bases, with 12 bases left between them. The CDR3 loop spans 16 amino acids. In germline, CDR1 is MNHEY, CDR2 SVGAGI. CDR3 sequence reads: CASSYSGASSSYEQYF. The CDR3 coding sequence is TGTGCCAGCAGTTACTCGGGAGCATCAAGCTCCTACGAGCAGTACTTC.

This chain connects TRBV5-4 to TRBJ1-2; tentatively, D is TRBD1 (6 bases). This CDR3 comprises 16 residues. Trimming shortened V by 4 bases and J by 0 bases, and 16 bases separated the two germline ends. The germline CDR1 and CDR2 sequences are SGHNT and YYREEE (reference sequence). In DNA form, the CDR3 reads TGTGCCAGCAGCGACCCCAGGGGAAGATCTAACTATGGCTACACCTTC. This sequence encodes CASSDPRGRSNYGYTF. Variable domain in full (rest from reference TRBV5-4 and TRBJ1-2): ETGVTQSPTHLIKTRGQQVTLRCSSQSGHNTVSWYQQALGQGPQFIFQYYREEENGRGNFPPRFSGLQFPNYSSELNVNALELDDSALYLCASSDPRGRSNYGYTFGSGTRLTVV.

The chain is built from TRBV19 and TRBJ1-1, with no clear D. Germline V lookup: CDR1 LNHDA, CDR2 SQIVND (reference sequence). The CDR3 is made up of 13 amino acids. V lost 5 bases, J lost 11 bases, and 18 bases lay in between. The CDR3 is CASSPEVRGSAFF. DNA of the CDR3: TGTGCCAGTAGTCCCGAGGTCAGAGGTTCGGCTTTCTTT.

This chain links TRBV7-6 with TRBJ2-7; D might be TRBD1 (6 bases). CDR3 length: 21 residues. Trimming stripped 6 bases from V and 0 bases from J, with 33 bases between. Germline V lookup: CDR1 SGHVS, CDR2 FNYEAQ. CDR3 bases: TGTGCCAGCAGACCGTCTCTCTTAGCACCAATACCGGGACACAACTCCTACGAGCAGTACTTC. As protein: CASRPSLLAPIPGHNSYEQYF.

The V and J genes are TRBV2 and TRBJ2-6; maybe TRBD2 (6 bases). The CDR3 runs to 16 residues. Per germline, CDR1 SNHLY and CDR2 FYNNEI. Deletions cut 3 bases from V and 0 bases from J, with 9 bases between. CDR3: CASSDRRASGANVLTF. The CDR3 nucleotides are TGTGCCAGCAGTGACCGGAGGGCCTCTGGGGCCAACGTCCTGACTTTC.

The CDR3 protein is CATSSDLSLLYEQYF. The CDR3 DNA reads as TGTGCCACCAGCAGCGACCTGAGCCTGCTCTACGAGCAGTACTTC. The chain recombines TRBV15 with TRBJ2-7; D is uncertain. The germline V gene encodes CDR1 LNHNV and CDR2 YYDKDF (reference sequence). Trimming removed 3 bases from V and 3 bases from J, with 15 bases in between. The CDR3 runs to 15 residues.

The CDR3 sequence is CASSQDRGYNEQFF. For the CDR3, the DNA is TGTGCCAGCAGCCAAGATCGAGGCTACAATGAGCAGTTCTTC. The chain links TRBV4-2 to TRBJ2-1; D is unclear. Trimming shortened V by 0 bases and J by 3 bases, and 6 bases separated the two germline ends. Germline lookup yields CDR1 LGHNA and CDR2 YNFKEQ. The CDR3 totals 14 residues.

The chain employs TRBV6-5 and TRBJ2-7; D is perhaps TRBD1 (6 bases). The V gene's germline CDR1 is MNHEY and CDR2 SVGAGI. This CDR3 region has 15 residues. The V end was cut by 4 bases, the J end by 1 base, with 14 bases between. The CDR3, as DNA: TGTGCCAGCAGTTTCTCGCCGGACAGATCCTACGAGCAGTACTTC. Protein product: CASSFSPDRSYEQYF.

J is TRBJ2-1 and V is TRBV4-2; D may be TRBD1 (5 bases). Between the trimmed V and J ends, which lost 5 bases and 4 bases, there was a span of 12 bases. The CDR3 is made up of 14 amino acids. The germline gives CDR1 LGHNA, CDR2 YNFKEQ. Here the CDR3 DNA reads TGTGCCAGCAGCAAACAGGACCGGTACAATGAGCAGTTCTTC. Translation gives CASSKQDRYNEQFF.

The J gene is TRBJ2-5, the V gene TRBV5-5; 8 bases are shared with TRBD2. The CDR3 is 16 amino acids. CDR1 SGHKS and CDR2 YYEKEE come from the germline V gene (reference sequence). Trimming cost V 4 bases and J 3 bases; bases outside gene matches: 11. The CDR3 protein is CASSGIAGTWEETQYF. The CDR3 region has the DNA TGTGCCAGCAGCGGAATAGCGGGAACCTGGGAAGAGACCCAGTACTTC.

This chain uses TRBV30 with TRBJ2-3, with D unresolved. The CDR3 is 14 residues long. The V gene's germline CDR1 is GTSNPN and CDR2 SVGIG (reference sequence). V lost 0 bases and J 4 bases, leaving 11 bases between the germline ends. CDR3 in amino acids: CAWSVRAVADTQYF. The DNA of the CDR3 is TGTGCCTGGAGTGTCCGAGCTGTAGCAGATACGCAGTATTTT. Variable domain in full (rest from reference TRBV30 and TRBJ2-3): SQTIHQWPATLVQPVGSPLSLECTVEGTSNPNLYWYRQAAGRGLQLLFYSVGIGQISSEVPQNLSASRPQDRQFILSSKKLLLSDSGFYLCAWSVRAVADTQYFGPGTRLTVL.

The chain recombines TRBV18 with TRBJ2-7; TRBD1 matches at 7 bases. The CDR3 runs to 13 residues. V was pared by 3 bases and J by 6 bases, with 5 bases of the junction left unmatched. CDR1 KGHSH and CDR2 LQKENI come from the germline V gene. The CDR3 DNA reads as TGTGCCAGCTCACCGGGGAACAGGGGCGAGCAGTACTTC. It yields the protein CASSPGNRGEQYF.

The J gene is TRBJ2-3, the V gene TRBV7-3; the D gene is possibly TRBD2 (6 bases). CDR3 length: 13 residues. Germline V lookup: CDR1 SGHTA, CDR2 FQGTGA. Trimming cost V 4 bases and J 4 bases, with 9 bases left between them. The CDR3 loop is CASSWGLPDTQYF. CDR3 nucleotide sequence: TGTGCCAGCAGCTGGGGACTGCCAGATACGCAGTATTTT.

The rearrangement links TRBV6-5 to TRBJ2-7; 8 positions match TRBD1. Germline CDR1 MNHEY, CDR2 SVGAGI. CDR3 length: 13 amino acids. The V and J ends lost 10 bases and 2 bases, in that order; junction bases with no gene match: 7. CDR3 sequence reads: CATPRDRTYEQYF. CDR3 in DNA: TGTGCCACCCCCCGGGACAGGACCTACGAGCAGTACTTC.

This clone has only one observation. This chain joins TRBV19 and TRBJ2-3; 9 bases line up with TRBD2. Germline loops: CDR1 LNHDA, CDR2 SQIVND (reference sequence). Losses at the gene ends were 3 bases for V and 1 base for J; bases not matched to a gene: 20. This CDR3 spans 21 amino acids. CDR3 coding DNA: TGTGCCAGTAGTATTCTCGGGACGGGGGTCGGGCTAGCGGGACGCACAGATACGCAGTATTTT. Translated, it gives CASSILGTGVGLAGRTDTQYF.

V gene TRBV7-9 combines with J gene TRBJ2-5; 9 bases map to TRBD2. Looked up from germline, CDR1 is SEHNR and CDR2 is FQNEAQ (reference sequence). The CDR3 is 15 amino acids. J gave up 2 bases and V 1 base, and 2 bases lay outside the gene matches. CDR3 amino acids: CASSLGLAVQETQYF. CDR3 bases: TGTGCCAGCAGCTTAGGACTAGCGGTTCAAGAGACCCAGTACTTC.

This clone appeared once. The genes are TRBV18 and TRBJ1-2, with 8 positions matching TRBD1. CDR1 KGHSH and CDR2 LQKENI come from the germline V gene. The J segment lost 7 bases and the V segment lost 1 base, leaving 20 bases of the junction unmatched. The CDR3 is 19 amino acids. The CDR3 region is CASSPRVFQGARSWSGYTF. Here the CDR3 DNA reads TGTGCCAGCTCACCACGGGTGTTTCAGGGGGCGCGTTCTTGGTCTGGCTACACCTTC.

As regards this clone: Its ends do not fully match the called genes, so a read error is possible. Other nucleotide sequences in the sample specify the same CDR3. This chain links TRBV6-5 with TRBJ2-5; 12 nucleotides line up with TRBD2. The CDR3 consists of 15 residues. Per the germline V gene, CDR1 is MNHEY and CDR2 is SVGAGI. The CDR3 nucleotides read TGTGCCAGCACGGTGACTAGCGGGAGTCGAGAGACACAGTACTTC. Encoded protein: CASTVTSGSRETQYF.

This chain links TRBV4-3 with TRBJ2-1; no clear D gene. V lost 0 bases and J 0 bases, leaving 3 bases between the germline ends. CDR1 LGHNA and CDR2 YSLEER come from the germline V gene. This CDR3 is built from 14 residues. The CDR3 region has the DNA TGCGCCAGCAGCCAAGAAAACTCCTACAATGAGCAGTTCTTC. Protein product: CASSQENSYNEQFF.

The rearrangement uses TRBV7-8 and TRBJ2-2; D not resolved. This CDR3 has 14 amino acids. V was shortened by 7 bases and J by 0 bases, with 9 bases between the two germline ends. The germline gives CDR1 SGHVS, CDR2 FQNEAQ. In DNA form, the CDR3 reads TGTGCCAGCACCCCGTCCCCGAACACCGGGGAGCTGTTTTTT. Protein product: CASTPSPNTGELFF. Complete variable domain (other parts from reference TRBV7-8 and TRBJ2-2): GAGVSQSPRYKVAKRGQDVALRCDPISGHVSLFWYQQALGQGPEFLTYFQNEAQLDKSGLPSDRFFAERPEGSVSTLKIQRTQQEDSAVYLCASTPSPNTGELFFGEGSRLTVL.

This clone came up many times. V and J are TRBV4-2 and TRBJ2-3; tentatively, D is TRBD2 (5 bases). Trimming left V 1 base short and J 6 bases short, with 11 bases between. This CDR3 is 14 amino acids long. Germline values: CDR1 LGHNA, CDR2 YNFKEQ. The CDR3 DNA follows: TGTGCCAGCAGCCAAGGGACTTCAAGGGATACGCAGTATTTT. Amino acids: CASSQGTSRDTQYF.

The gene calls are TRBV6-5 and TRBJ2-5; TRBD2 is a possible D gene (6 bases). The V and J ends lost 6 bases and 2 bases respectively, with 16 bases between them. This CDR3 is 15 amino acids long. CDR1 is MNHEY, CDR2 SVGAGI, per germline. CDR3 sequence reads: CASRMALAIQETQYF. CDR3 DNA sequence: TGTGCCAGCAGAATGGCTCTAGCGATACAAGAGACCCAGTACTTC.